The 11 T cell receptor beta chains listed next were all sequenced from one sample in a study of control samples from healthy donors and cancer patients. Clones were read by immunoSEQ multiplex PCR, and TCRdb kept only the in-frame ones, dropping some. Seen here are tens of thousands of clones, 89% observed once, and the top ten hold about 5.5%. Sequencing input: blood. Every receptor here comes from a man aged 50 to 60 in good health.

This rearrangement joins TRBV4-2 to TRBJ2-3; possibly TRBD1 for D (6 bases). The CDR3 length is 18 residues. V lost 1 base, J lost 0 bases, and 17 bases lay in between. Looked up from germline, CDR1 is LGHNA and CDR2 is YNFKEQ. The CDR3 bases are TGTGCCAGCAGCCAAGCGGTAACAGGGCGAACTAGCACAGATACGCAGTATTTT. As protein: CASSQAVTGRTSTDTQYF.

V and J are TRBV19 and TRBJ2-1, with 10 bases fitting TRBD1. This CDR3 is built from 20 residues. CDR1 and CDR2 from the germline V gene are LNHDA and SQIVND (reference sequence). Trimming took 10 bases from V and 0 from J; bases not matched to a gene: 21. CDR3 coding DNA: TGTGCCACCTTTACCGGGGGGGGACAGGGGTTCTCGAGCTCCTACAATGAGCAGTTCTTC. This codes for CATFTGGGQGFSSSYNEQFF. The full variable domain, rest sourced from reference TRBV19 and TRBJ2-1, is DGGITQSPKYLFRKEGQNVTLSCEQNLNHDAMYWYRQDPGQGLRLIYYSQIVNDFQKGDIAEGYSVSREKKESFPLTVTSAQKNPTAFYLCATFTGGGQGFSSSYNEQFFGPGTRLTVL.

This CDR3 reads CAWRQQGTGELFF. The CDR3 coding sequence is TGTGCCTGGAGACAACAGGGCACCGGGGAGCTGTTTTTT. The chain couples TRBV30 to TRBJ2-2; possibly TRBD1 for D (6 bases). The CDR3 has 13 residues. Germline V gene data show CDR1 as GTSNPN and CDR2 as SVGIG (reference sequence). Deletions cut 3 bases from V and 4 bases from J, with 9 bases between.

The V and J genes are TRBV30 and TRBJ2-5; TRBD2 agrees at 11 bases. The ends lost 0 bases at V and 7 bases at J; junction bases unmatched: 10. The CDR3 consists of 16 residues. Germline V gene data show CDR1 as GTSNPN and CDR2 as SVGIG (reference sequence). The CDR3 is CAWSVKVLAGGGTQYF. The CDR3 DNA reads TGTGCCTGGAGTGTAAAAGTCCTAGCGGGGGGAGGGACCCAGTACTTC.

CDR3 in DNA: TGTGCCAGCAGTCCCAGTGGAGGCGGGGGGGCCCTGGATGAGCAGTTCTTC. It translates to CASSPSGGGGALDEQFF. The chain employs TRBV6-4 and TRBJ2-1; TRBD2 aligns across 9 bases. CDR1 is MRHNA and CDR2 is SNTAGT in the germline V gene. Germline trimming cut 5 bases from V and 8 bases from J; bases unmatched to any gene: 16. This CDR3 comprises 17 residues.

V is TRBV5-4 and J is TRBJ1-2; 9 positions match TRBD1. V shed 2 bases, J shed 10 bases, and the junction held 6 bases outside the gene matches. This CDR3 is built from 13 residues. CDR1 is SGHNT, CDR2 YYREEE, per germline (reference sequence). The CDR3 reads CASSLTGGDHYTF. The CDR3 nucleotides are TGTGCCAGCAGCTTAACAGGGGGCGATCACTACACCTTC.

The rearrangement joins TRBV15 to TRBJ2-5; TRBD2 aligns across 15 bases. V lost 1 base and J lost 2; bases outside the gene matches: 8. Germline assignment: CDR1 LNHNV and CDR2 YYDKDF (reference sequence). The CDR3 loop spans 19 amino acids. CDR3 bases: TGTGCCACCAGCAGAGGGACTAGCGGGGGGGCCTGGAAACAAGAGACCCAGTACTTC. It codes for CATSRGTSGGAWKQETQYF.

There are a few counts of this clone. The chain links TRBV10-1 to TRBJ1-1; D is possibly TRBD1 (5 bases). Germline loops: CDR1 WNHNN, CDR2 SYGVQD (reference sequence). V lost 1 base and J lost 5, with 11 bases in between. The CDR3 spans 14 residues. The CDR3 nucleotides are TGCGCCAGCAGTGAGTATCAGGGTGGGACTGAAGCTTTCTTT. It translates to CASSEYQGGTEAFF.

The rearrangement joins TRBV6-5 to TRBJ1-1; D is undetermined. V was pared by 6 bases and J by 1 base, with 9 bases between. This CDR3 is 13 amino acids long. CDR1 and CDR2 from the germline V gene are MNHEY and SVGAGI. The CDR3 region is CASSISGNTEAFF. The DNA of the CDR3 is TGTGCCAGCAGCATAAGTGGGAACACTGAAGCTTTCTTT.

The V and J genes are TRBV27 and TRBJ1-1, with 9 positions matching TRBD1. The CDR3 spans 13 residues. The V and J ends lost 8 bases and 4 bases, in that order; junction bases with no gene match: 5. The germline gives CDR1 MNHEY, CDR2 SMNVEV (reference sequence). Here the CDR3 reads CASGDRVFTEAFF. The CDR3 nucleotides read TGTGCCAGCGGGGACAGGGTTTTCACTGAAGCTTTCTTT.

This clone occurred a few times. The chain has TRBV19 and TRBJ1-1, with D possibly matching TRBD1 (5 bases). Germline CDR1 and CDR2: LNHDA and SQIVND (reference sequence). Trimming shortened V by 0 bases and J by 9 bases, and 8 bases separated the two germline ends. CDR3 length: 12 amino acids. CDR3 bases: TGTGCCAGTAGTATAGAGGGGACGAAAGCTTTCTTT. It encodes CASSIEGTKAFF.